A selection of T cell receptor beta chains follows, all from one sample in a study of blood T cell repertoires in COVID-19. The protocol was immunoSEQ multiplex PCR, while the TCRdb copy is restricted to in-frame clones and leaves out a portion. Of a few hundred thousand clones in the sample, around 86% are singletons; the top ten hold approximately 9.4%. Sequencing was done on a sample of peripheral blood. Receptor source: a middle-aged man who had recovered from COVID-19. Each CDR3 is given without its conserved first and last residue.

J gene: TRBJ1-2
V gene: TRBV7-9
CDR3 protein: ASSSLQDKFYGYT

J gene: TRBJ2-3
V gene: TRBV7-9
CDR3 protein: ASSSRQASTDTQY

J gene: TRBJ2-3
V gene: TRBV20-1
CDR3 protein: SASRETRDTQY

J gene: TRBJ2-7
V gene: TRBV6-2/TRBV6-3
CDR3 protein: ASSYSSLRAGVISSYEQY

J gene: TRBJ2-1
V gene: TRBV19
CDR3 protein: ASSVSPLAGGPDNEQF

J gene: TRBJ2-3
V gene: TRBV11-3
CDR3 protein: ASSSGLAGGQGTQY

J gene: TRBJ2-3
V gene: TRBV2
CDR3 protein: ASSGGGLAITDTQY

J gene: TRBJ2-5
V gene: TRBV7-9
CDR3 protein: ASSLITAATDQETQY

J gene: TRBJ1-1
V gene: TRBV18
CDR3 protein: ASSPPDRRSYTEAF

J gene: TRBJ2-3
V gene: TRBV18
CDR3 protein: ASSPGTGGGGDTQY

J gene: TRBJ2-1
V gene: TRBV7-8
CDR3 protein: ASSLAVNLAGGRFEQF

J gene: TRBJ2-2
V gene: TRBV10-3
CDR3 protein: ATLRGAQGGELF

J gene: TRBJ2-2
V gene: TRBV4-3
CDR3 protein: ASSQDWGLYTGELF

J gene: TRBJ2-2
V gene: TRBV10-3
CDR3 protein: AISEFPYTGELF

J gene: TRBJ1-1
V gene: TRBV13
CDR3 protein: ASSLAGRGEAF

J gene: TRBJ2-5
V gene: TRBV7-7
CDR3 protein: ASSLGGRAEETQY

J gene: TRBJ1-3
V gene: TRBV5-1
CDR3 protein: ASSLGGRLSSGNTIY

J gene: TRBJ2-6
V gene: TRBV4-3
CDR3 protein: ASSQTQGNSGANVLT

J gene: TRBJ2-3
V gene: TRBV13
CDR3 protein: ASSKRLGTDTQY

J gene: TRBJ2-1
V gene: TRBV3-1/TRBV3-2
CDR3 protein: ASSPSGGPNNEQF

J gene: TRBJ2-7
V gene: TRBV28
CDR3 protein: ASTRGGRAEQY

J gene: TRBJ1-2
V gene: TRBV16
CDR3 protein: ASSQKGDYGYT

J gene: TRBJ2-3
V gene: TRBV7-3
CDR3 protein: ASSLRPSGTRRDTQY

J gene: TRBJ2-3
V gene: TRBV4-3
CDR3 protein: ASSQAASGIRTDTQY

J gene: TRBJ1-1
V gene: TRBV12-3/TRBV12-4
CDR3 protein: ASSLSQHTEAF

J gene: TRBJ1-5
V gene: TRBV15
CDR3 protein: ATSRGQTINQPQH

J gene: TRBJ2-1
V gene: TRBV2
CDR3 protein: ASRTGYNEQF

J gene: TRBJ1-4
V gene: TRBV18
CDR3 protein: ASSRAPGSEEKLF

J gene: TRBJ1-2
V gene: TRBV6-5
CDR3 protein: ASSYRSIGYGYT

J gene: TRBJ2-3
V gene: TRBV5-1
CDR3 protein: ASSLAGGIADTQY

J gene: TRBJ1-2
V gene: TRBV19
CDR3 protein: ASRQFYGYT

J gene: TRBJ2-7
V gene: TRBV7-9
CDR3 protein: ASSSGQESSYEQY